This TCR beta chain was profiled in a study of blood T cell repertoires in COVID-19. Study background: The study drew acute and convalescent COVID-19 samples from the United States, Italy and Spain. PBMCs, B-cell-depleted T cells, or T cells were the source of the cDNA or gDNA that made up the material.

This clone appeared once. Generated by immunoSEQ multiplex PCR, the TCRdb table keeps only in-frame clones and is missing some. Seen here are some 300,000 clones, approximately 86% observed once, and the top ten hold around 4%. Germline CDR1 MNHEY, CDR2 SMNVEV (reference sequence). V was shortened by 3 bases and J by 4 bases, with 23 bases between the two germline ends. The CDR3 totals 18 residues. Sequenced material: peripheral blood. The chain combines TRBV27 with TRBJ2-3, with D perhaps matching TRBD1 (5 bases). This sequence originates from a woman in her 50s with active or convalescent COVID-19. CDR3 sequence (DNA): TGTGCCAGCAGTTTCAGCCCACTCCGTACCAGGGCGGCAGATACGCAGTATTTT. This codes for CASSFSPLRTRAADTQYF.